Shown below are 7 T cell receptor beta chains from a single sample sequenced in a study of tumor-infiltrating lymphocytes in primary liver carcinoma. A constant-region primer primed TCR beta cDNA synthesis from roughly 510 ng of total RNA. Libraries for TCR beta were built through three nested multiplex PCR rounds, which together made up a slightly modified ARM-PCR procedure. The first two PCR rounds, roughly 9 cycles each, used TRBV1-TRBV30 forward primers and a C-beta reverse primer. Via MiXCR, TCRdb re-called the multiplex PCR reads, giving one row per CDR3 protein. The sample has about 32,000 distinct CDR3 sequences; over 65% are singletons. Co-extracted RNA and DNA came from roughly 21-30 mg of unsorted bulk tissue. The sample taken for sequencing was liver tumor tissue from sampling region 4. The subset is: tumor region T4, right-lateral pole. The receptors come from a man in his forties with primary liver carcinoma and hepatitis B virus infection.

This clonotype occurred a few times. The CDR3 reads CATSRTRAQETQYF. DNA for the CDR3: TGTGCCACCAGCAGAACTAGAGCCCAAGAGACCCAGTACTTC. This rearrangement joins TRBV15 to TRBJ2-5; D possibly corresponds to TRBD2 (5 bases). The V end lost 2 bases, the J end lost 1 base, and 8 bases lay between the germline ends. This CDR3 is 14 amino acids long. Germline values: CDR1 LNHNV, CDR2 YYDKDF (reference sequence).

Points on this clonotype: At one end, the junction sequence differs from germline, possibly due to a read error. The chain joins TRBV4-2 to TRBJ2-7, with D hard to call. Per germline, CDR1 LGHNA and CDR2 YNFKEQ. This CDR3 spans 13 amino acids. The CDR3 reads CASSQRYDGVQYF. Here the CDR3 DNA reads TGCGCCAGCAGCCAGCGTTACGATGGGGTGCAGTACTTC.

The V call is TRBV6-6, the J call TRBJ2-5, with TRBD2 identical over 10 bases. The CDR3 length is 20 residues. Per germline, CDR1 MNHNY and CDR2 SVGAGI (reference sequence). V lost 6 bases and J lost 7; bases outside the gene matches: 26. The chain's CDR3 is CASSQWGLLTSGRALATQYF. In DNA, the CDR3 is TGTGCCAGCAGCCAATGGGGTTTACTGACCAGCGGGAGGGCCCTAGCGACCCAGTACTTC.

This clonotype was counted once. It is likely a read error, because the conserved phenylalanine at the end of the CDR3 is missing. The DNA is left out, because the CDR3 cannot be placed on it with certainty; the CDR3 is given as TCRdb lists it. The genes are TRBV30 and TRBJ2-5; the tabulated D call, TRBD2, remains unverified against the DNA. The CDR3 contains 14 residues when both ends are counted. Germline V gives CDR1 GTSNPN, CDR2 SVGIG (reference sequence). The CDR3 protein is CDWSRGLVQETEYS.

By sample fraction, this clonotype is medium-sized (0.01 to 0.1%). This sequence joins TRBV12-3 or TRBV12-4 and TRBJ2-5; 14 bases line up with TRBD2. Trimming cost V 1 base and J 5 bases; bases outside gene matches: 6. This CDR3 spans 17 amino acids. The DNA for the CDR3 is TGTGCCAGCAGTTTAGGACTAGCGGGAGGGCCATGGGAGACCCAGTACTTC. This translates into CASSLGLAGGPWETQYF.

Comments on this clonotype: Its ends do not fully match the called genes, so a read error is possible. The V call is TRBV7-2, the J call TRBJ2-1, with TRBD2 matching over 8 bases. This CDR3 contains 15 residues. Germline CDR1 SGHTA, CDR2 FQGNSA. The CDR3 sequence is CASIEGGGRYNEQLF. Here the CDR3 DNA reads TGTGCCAGTATCGAGGGGGGCGGGAGGTACAATGAGCAGTTATTC.

This clonotype was seen once. Since no conserved phenylalanine or tryptophan closes the CDR3, a read error is the likely cause. V is TRBV4-3 and J is TRBJ2-7, with TRBD2 identical over 12 bases. This CDR3 has 16 residues. Per the germline V gene, CDR1 is LGHNA and CDR2 is YSLEER. This chain's CDR3 is CANSQRLAGATYEQYI. CDR3 DNA sequence: TGCGCAAACAGCCAACGACTAGCGGGAGCAACCTACGAGCAGTACATC.